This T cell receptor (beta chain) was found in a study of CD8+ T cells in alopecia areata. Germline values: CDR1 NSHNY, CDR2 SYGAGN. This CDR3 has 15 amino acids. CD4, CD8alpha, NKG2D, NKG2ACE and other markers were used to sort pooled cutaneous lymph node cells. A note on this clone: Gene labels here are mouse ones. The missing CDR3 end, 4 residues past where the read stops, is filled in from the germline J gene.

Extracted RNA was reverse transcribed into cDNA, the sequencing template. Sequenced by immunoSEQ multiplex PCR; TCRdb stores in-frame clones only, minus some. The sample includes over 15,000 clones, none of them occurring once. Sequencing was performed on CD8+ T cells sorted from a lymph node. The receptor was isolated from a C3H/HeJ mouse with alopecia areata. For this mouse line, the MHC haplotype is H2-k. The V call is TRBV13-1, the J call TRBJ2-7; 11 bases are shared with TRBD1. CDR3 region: CASSTGTGGQYEQYF. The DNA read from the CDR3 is TGTGCCAGCAGTACCGGGACAGGGGGTCAATAT.